This TCR beta chain was observed in a study of CD8 T cells in ankylosing spondylitis. Trimming took 5 bases from V and 8 from J; bases not matched to a gene: 13. This CDR3 spans 16 amino acids. Germline CDR1 reads LNHDA; CDR2 reads SQIVND (reference sequence). Each CDR3 protein is one row after TCRdb ran MiXCR on the 5' RACE reads. The sample shows 250,000 or so distinct CDR3 sequences, 15% to 20% of them seen only once. This receptor was obtained from a male donor with ankylosing spondylitis or in good health (not recorded which). The J gene is TRBJ2-1, the V gene TRBV19; 9 nucleotides agree with TRBD2. The material sequenced was blood, either unsorted or a sorted T cell fraction (not recorded which). The CDR3 DNA reads TGTGCCAGTAGTGCCGGACTAGCGCTCCGGACCCATGAGCAGTTCTTC. Translation gives CASSAGLALRTHEQFF.